The 18 T cell receptor beta chains presented below share a single source sample, sequenced in a study of shared clonotypes between healthy human individuals. Assay used: immunoSEQ multiplex PCR; TCRdb lists only in-frame clones, some missing. The sample has roughly 1,500,000 clones, 98% seen once; the top ten hold around 0.45%. The sequenced material came from naive CD4+ T cells sorted from blood. Subset reported: CD45RA+ positively selected. Source of these receptors: a man younger than 40 in good health.

This clone was seen once. The identical CDR3 is also encoded by other nucleotide sequences in the sample. This chain connects TRBV19 to TRBJ1-5, with 11 bases identical to TRBD1. Looked up from germline, CDR1 is LNHDA and CDR2 is SQIVND (reference sequence). V lost 2 bases, J lost 6 bases, and 3 bases stayed unmatched. This CDR3 is built from 15 residues. The CDR3: CASSISGTGGQPQHF. The CDR3 DNA sequence: TGTGCCAGTAGTATATCGGGGACAGGGGGTCAGCCCCAGCATTTT.

The chain uses TRBV2 and TRBJ2-3; possibly TRBD1 for D (5 bases). The germline V gene has CDR1 SNHLY and CDR2 FYNNEI. This CDR3 contains 14 residues. Trimming pared 4 bases from V and 2 bases from J, leaving 10 bases between. In DNA, the CDR3 is TGTGCCAGCAGTGGGTGGGGCTTCACAGATACGCAGTATTTT. Encoded protein: CASSGWGFTDTQYF.

This sequence joins TRBV6-5 and TRBJ1-4; D remains unclear. The CDR3 totals 16 residues. V was trimmed by 0 bases and J by 7 bases, leaving 15 bases between them. The germline V gene encodes CDR1 MNHEY and CDR2 SVGAGI. The chain's CDR3 is CASSYSTAKWGEKLFF. CDR3 in DNA: TGTGCCAGCAGTTACTCGACTGCGAAGTGGGGTGAAAAACTGTTTTTT.

V gene TRBV5-1 combines with J gene TRBJ2-3, with D possibly being TRBD1 (6 bases). Germline assignment: CDR1 SGHRS and CDR2 YFSETQ. V lost 4 bases and J lost 7, with 16 bases in between. The CDR3 is made up of 14 amino acids. CDR3 in amino acids: CASSPSRQANTQYF. The CDR3 DNA is TGCGCCAGCAGCCCTAGTCGACAGGCCAATACGCAGTATTTT.

J is TRBJ2-3 and V is TRBV2; the D gene is possibly TRBD2 (5 bases). V was pared by 6 bases and J by 4 bases, with 17 bases between. The CDR3 totals 15 residues. The V gene's germline CDR1 is SNHLY and CDR2 FYNNEI. In DNA, the CDR3 is TGTGCCAGCAGCCCAAACCGGGGATATCCAGATACGCAGTATTTT. It specifies CASSPNRGYPDTQYF.

Only one count was recorded for this clone. This chain links TRBV4-3 with TRBJ2-2, with D unresolved. Germline lookup yields CDR1 LGHNA and CDR2 YSLEER. The V and J ends lost 2 bases and 1 base respectively, with 8 bases between them. This CDR3 has 15 amino acids. CDR3 nucleotides: TGCGCCAGCAGCCAAAACACACTGAACACCGGGGAGCTGTTTTTT. Amino acid sequence: CASSQNTLNTGELFF.

This chain connects TRBV29-1 to TRBJ2-2; 8 bases are shared with TRBD1. The V gene's germline CDR1 is SQVTM and CDR2 ANQGSEA. With V trimmed by 7 bases and J by 6 bases, 7 bases remained unmatched. The CDR3 totals 13 residues. The CDR3 DNA follows: TGCAGCGCTGGACAGGGATTGTCCGGGGAGCTGTTTTTT. Its translation: CSAGQGLSGELFF.

Turning to this clone: At the DNA level, this CDR3 is encoded by other sequences in the same sample as well. This chain joins TRBV5-1 and TRBJ1-3; D is undetermined. Deletions cut 0 bases from V and 0 bases from J, with 7 bases between. The CDR3 has 15 residues. Germline loops: CDR1 SGHRS, CDR2 YFSETQ. CDR3 loop: CASSLEGLSGNTIYF. CDR3 DNA sequence: TGCGCCAGCAGCTTGGAAGGGCTCTCTGGAAACACCATATATTTT.

The rearrangement uses TRBV7-9 and TRBJ1-2; unclear D gene. The CDR3 extends over 12 amino acids. V was shortened by 1 base and J by 7 bases, with 7 bases between the two germline ends. Germline CDR1 SEHNR, CDR2 FQNEAQ (reference sequence). Written as DNA, the CDR3 is TGTGCCAGCAGCTTAGATACTGTTGGCTACACCTTC. This gives the protein CASSLDTVGYTF.

Points on this clone: This sample includes further DNA sequences coding for the same CDR3. The rearrangement links TRBV18 to TRBJ1-1, with D unresolved. The V and J ends lost 2 bases and 2 bases respectively, with 6 bases between them. The CDR3 spans 13 residues. Germline-derived CDR1 and CDR2 are KGHSH and LQKENI. The CDR3 sequence: CASSPTGNTEAFF. CDR3 DNA sequence: TGTGCCAGCTCACCAACGGGTAACACTGAAGCTTTCTTT.

This chain uses TRBV5-5 with TRBJ2-2; D gene ambiguous. V was cut by 2 bases and J by 7 bases, with 12 bases left in between. Germline CDR1 reads SGHKS; CDR2 reads YYEKEE (reference sequence). The CDR3 is made up of 14 amino acids. The CDR3 DNA reads TGTGCCAGCAGCTTTATAACCGCCGGCGGGGAGCTGTTTTTT. It yields the protein CASSFITAGGELFF. Using reference TRBV5-5 and TRBJ2-2 for the parts outside the CDR3, the full variable domain is DAGVTQSPTHLIKTRGQQVTLRCSPISGHKSVSWYQQVLGQGPQFIFQYYEKEERGRGNFPDRFSARQFPNYSSELNVNALLLGDSALYLCASSFITAGGELFFGEGSRLTVL.

The gene calls are TRBV11-3 and TRBJ2-1; D unclear. The CDR3 covers 16 residues. The V and J ends lost 5 bases and 6 bases respectively, with 20 bases between them. Per the germline V gene, CDR1 is SGHNT and CDR2 is YENEEA. This chain's CDR3 is CASSPSIGPRSNEQFF. In DNA form, the CDR3 reads TGTGCCAGCAGCCCTAGTATAGGGCCTCGGAGCAATGAGCAGTTCTTC.

The V and J genes are TRBV5-5 and TRBJ2-3; D not resolved. Looked up from germline, CDR1 is SGHKS and CDR2 is YYEKEE (reference sequence). Trimming pared 0 bases from V and 2 bases from J, leaving 10 bases between. The CDR3 runs 15 residues. In nucleotides, the CDR3 is TGTGCCAGCAGCTTGGGGGCTGGGGACACAGATACGCAGTATTTT. Its translation: CASSLGAGDTDTQYF.

The chain recombines TRBV7-9 with TRBJ2-7; 11 bases line up with TRBD2. V lost 2 bases to trimming and J lost 6 bases; unmatched junction nucleotides: 9. Germline CDR1 SEHNR, CDR2 FQNEAQ (reference sequence). The CDR3 extends over 16 amino acids. CDR3 DNA sequence: TGTGCCAGCAGCTTATGTCTAGCGGGAGGTGCATGCGAGCAGTACTTC. Residues: CASSLCLAGGACEQYF.

The gene calls are TRBV11-2 and TRBJ2-1, with D hard to call. This CDR3 comprises 17 residues. V lost 1 base to trimming and J lost 0 bases, with 13 bases between them. The germline gives CDR1 SGHAT, CDR2 FQNNGV. The CDR3 coding sequence is TGTGCCAGCAGCTTAGGGGTTGGCGCCGTCTCCTACAATGAGCAGTTCTTC. It translates to CASSLGVGAVSYNEQFF. The variable domain in full, with the rest retrieved from reference TRBV11-2 and TRBJ2-1, is EAGVAQSPRYKIIEKRQSVAFWCNPISGHATLYWYQQILGQGPKLLIQFQNNGVVDDSQLPKDRFSAERLKGVDSTLKIQPAKLEDSAVYLCASSLGVGAVSYNEQFFGPGTRLTVL.

The chain combines TRBV15 with TRBJ1-5; D may be TRBD1 (5 bases). V was cut by 5 bases and J by 6 bases, with 11 bases left in between. The CDR3 has 13 residues. The germline V gene encodes CDR1 LNHNV and CDR2 YYDKDF (reference sequence). CDR3 bases: TGTGCCACCAGCCGGGGACCGTCTCAGCCCCAGCATTTT. Translating it yields CATSRGPSQPQHF.

The rearrangement uses TRBV15 and TRBJ2-1, with 7 nucleotides matching TRBD2. This CDR3 region has 17 residues. Germline V CDR1 and CDR2: LNHNV, YYDKDF (reference sequence). J lost 0 bases, V lost 5 bases, and 10 bases had no gene match. CDR3 coding DNA: TGTGCCACCAGCCCAACGTTAGCGGGTTACTCCTACAATGAGCAGTTCTTC. Amino acids: CATSPTLAGYSYNEQFF.

This clone was observed a single time. The chain carries TRBV11-3 and TRBJ2-1, with D perhaps TRBD2 (6 bases). The CDR3 sequence is 14 residues long. The V end lost 2 bases, the J end lost 8 bases, and 13 bases lay between the germline ends. Germline CDR1 is SGHNT and CDR2 is YENEEA. CDR3 sequence reads: CASSLSGGGYEQFF. In nucleotides, the CDR3 is TGTGCCAGCAGCTTAAGTGGAGGAGGGTATGAGCAGTTCTTC.